Presented here are 21 T cell receptor beta chains from one specimen sequenced in a study of regulatory T cells in long-lasting Graves disease. HTBI primers from iRepertoire and Arm-PCR of CDR3 regions yielded the TCR beta libraries. Each CDR3 protein gets one entry after TCRdb re-called the multiplex PCR reads with MiXCR. The data hold roughly 420,000 distinct CDR3 sequences, with about 14% observed a single time. As to time point: newly diagnosed GD, antithyroid drugs for less than 3 months. RNA extracted from PBMCs served as the sequencing template. These records were also assigned to another study, of T cells in Graves' hyperthyroidism and ophthalmopathy.

Sequences were derived from peripheral blood mononuclear cells (PBMCs), sampled at new diagnosis, from a patient treated with antithyroid drugs. The receptors were gathered from a woman aged 50 to 60 with Graves disease.

This clonotype was observed at least ten times. This chain uses TRBV7-9 with TRBJ2-1; no definite D call. Germline V gene sequence: CDR1 SEHNR, CDR2 FQNEAQ (reference sequence). CDR3 length: 15 amino acids. Deletions cut 0 bases from V and 7 bases from J, with 13 bases between. CDR3 sequence: CASSLAARAANEQFF. The CDR3 DNA is TGTGCCAGCAGCTTAGCGGCTAGGGCGGCGAATGAGCAGTTCTTC.

This chain links TRBV6-5 with TRBJ2-6; D tentatively reads TRBD1 or TRBD2 (6 bases each). V lost 2 bases to trimming and J lost 1 base, with 12 bases between them. The CDR3 totals 17 residues. Germline CDR1 and CDR2: MNHEY and SVGAGI. Written as DNA, the CDR3 is TGTGCCAGCAGTTACGGGGGGCCAATTTCTGGGGCCAACGTCCTGACTTTC. As protein: CASSYGGPISGANVLTF.

This clonotype was counted at least ten times. The chain is built from TRBV2 and TRBJ1-2, with 7 bases fitting TRBD1. Germline V gene sequence: CDR1 SNHLY, CDR2 FYNNEI. The CDR3 length is 12 residues. Trimming removed 8 bases from V and 4 bases from J; junction bases left unmatched: 4. DNA of the CDR3: TGTGCCAGCGGGAGGGACAGCTATGGCTACACCTTC. Its translation is CASGRDSYGYTF.

This clonotype was counted at least ten times. The chain joins TRBV11-1 to TRBJ2-1; tentative D call: TRBD2 (6 bases). Gene TRBJ2-5 matches the end of the DNA better, so the J call may be wrong. The V gene's germline CDR1 is SGHAT and CDR2 FQDESV (reference sequence). The CDR3 has 15 residues. Here the CDR3 reads CASSLGLPLGETQYF. CDR3 DNA: TGTGCCAGCAGCTTGGGACTGCCTTTGGGAGAGACCCAGTACTTC.

This clonotype occurred many times. In nucleotides, the CDR3 is TGCAGCGTTGTTTTCAGCCTGAACACTGAAGCTTTCTTT. Translating gives CSVVFSLNTEAFF. The V and J genes are TRBV29-1 and TRBJ1-1; D ambiguous. The CDR3 covers 13 residues. V was pared by 4 bases and J by 0 bases, with 9 bases between. The germline gives CDR1 SQVTM, CDR2 ANQGSEA.

This clonotype has a count of ten or more. V gene TRBV29-1 combines with J gene TRBJ2-2, with TRBD1 matching over 9 bases. The length of the CDR3 is 18 residues. Germline-derived CDR1 and CDR2 are SQVTM and ANQGSEA. Germline trimming cut 1 base from V and 5 bases from J; bases unmatched to any gene: 14. CDR3 coding DNA: TGCAGCGTTGAAGGGTTGGCCGGGACAGGGAGGGGAACCGGGGAGCTGTTTTTT. It encodes CSVEGLAGTGRGTGELFF.

In this sample, this clonotype turned up many times. V gene TRBV29-1 combines with J gene TRBJ1-1; D uncertain. V lost 1 base, J lost 1 base, and 4 bases lay in between. This CDR3 contains 12 residues. Per germline, CDR1 SQVTM and CDR2 ANQGSEA. The DNA for the CDR3 is TGCAGCGTTGAAGGCAGGAACACTGAAGCTTTCTTT. Encoded protein: CSVEGRNTEAFF.

This clonotype was seen ten or more times. The chain recombines TRBV28 with TRBJ2-3; a weak D match, TRBD2 (6 bases). This CDR3 has 17 residues. Per the germline V gene, CDR1 is MDHEN and CDR2 is SYDVKM. The V gene lost 6 bases and the J gene lost 2 bases, with 21 bases spanning the gap. In DNA, the CDR3 is TGTGCCAGCAGCTCAAGGTGGGGGAGGCCGGACACAGATACGCAGTATTTT. Encoded protein: CASSSRWGRPDTDTQYF.

This clonotype has at least ten counts. This chain links TRBV28 with TRBJ2-3; 10 bases fit TRBD2. Germline V gene data show CDR1 as MDHEN and CDR2 as SYDVKM. V lost 6 bases to trimming and J lost 4 bases; unmatched junction nucleotides: 16. This CDR3 spans 18 amino acids. The CDR3 region has the DNA TGTGCCAGCAGAATGTGGATGTCTAGCGGGAGTGAAGCAGATACGCAGTATTTT. It yields the protein CASRMWMSSGSEADTQYF.

This clonotype was seen only once. A much more abundant neighbour one base away suggests this may be a read error. This chain links TRBV30 with TRBJ1-3; no clear D gene. Germline CDR1 GTSNPN, CDR2 SVGIG (reference sequence). This CDR3 has 12 amino acids. DNA for the CDR3: TGTGCCTGGAGTGTACGGGGAAACACCACATATTTT. It yields the protein CAWSVRGNTTYF.

This clonotype was seen a handful of times. V usage is TRBV7-9 and J usage is TRBJ2-7; maybe TRBD2 (5 bases). The germline gives CDR1 SEHNR, CDR2 FQNEAQ (reference sequence). The CDR3 length is 19 residues. V dropped 4 bases and J dropped 0 bases, with 25 bases sitting between them. The CDR3, as DNA: TGTGCCAGCAGCTCCCCCGGCGCACTCCGGGAAACGAGCTCCTACGAGCAGTACTTC. Its translation: CASSSPGALRETSSYEQYF.

This clonotype was observed at least ten times. This chain joins TRBV6-1 and TRBJ1-2, with D perhaps matching TRBD1 (5 bases). The V gene lost 7 bases and the J gene lost 8 bases, with 14 bases spanning the gap. CDR1 and CDR2 (germline): MNHNS, SASEGT. The CDR3 is 12 amino acids. CDR3 bases: TGTGCCAGCACCAACATAGGGGAGGGCTACACCTTC. Its translation is CASTNIGEGYTF.

This clonotype was seen ten or more times. This chain joins TRBV6-1 and TRBJ2-7; TRBD1 matches at 10 bases. CDR3 length equals 13 residues. Germline CDR1 reads MNHNS; CDR2 reads SASEGT. V shed 6 bases, J shed 6 bases, and the junction held 5 bases outside the gene matches. DNA for the CDR3: TGTGCCAGCAGCCCGGGACAGGGGACCGAGCAGTACTTC. This encodes CASSPGQGTEQYF.

This clonotype was recorded at least ten times. The rearrangement uses TRBV11-2 and TRBJ2-7, with a weak D call TRBD1 (6 bases). V shed 5 bases and J shed 1 base, with 15 bases lying between them. CDR1 and CDR2 (germline): SGHAT, FQNNGV. The CDR3 runs 15 residues. This CDR3 is CASSPTSGTSYEQYF. CDR3 bases: TGTGCCAGCAGCCCTACTTCCGGGACATCCTACGAGCAGTACTTC.

Ten or more counts support this clonotype. J is TRBJ1-1 and V is TRBV29-1; 8 bases are a match to TRBD1. The CDR3 spans 16 residues. The V gene end was trimmed by 3 bases and the J gene end by 1 base; junction bases not matched to a gene: 10. Looked up from germline, CDR1 is SQVTM and CDR2 is ANQGSEA. The CDR3 sequence is CSVDFYRGTRNTEAFF. CDR3 sequence (DNA): TGCAGCGTTGATTTCTACAGGGGGACCAGGAACACTGAAGCTTTCTTT. Full variable domain (remainder filled in from reference TRBV29-1 and TRBJ1-1): SAVISQKPSRDICQRGTSLTIQCQVDSQVTMMFWYRQQPGQSLTLIATANQGSEATYESGFVIDKFPISRPNLTFSTLTVSNMSPEDSSIYLCSVDFYRGTRNTEAFFGQGTRLTVV.

This clonotype was seen ten or more times. The chain employs TRBV11-2 and TRBJ2-1; D uncertain. The germline CDR1 and CDR2 sequences are SGHAT and FQNNGV. V was trimmed by 1 base and J by 4 bases, leaving 20 bases between them. This CDR3 region has 18 residues. The CDR3 loop is CASSLGPEYEVMYNEQFF. The CDR3 nucleotides are TGTGCCAGCAGCTTAGGCCCCGAGTATGAAGTAATGTACAATGAGCAGTTCTTC.

This clonotype was observed once. The rearrangement links TRBV9 to TRBJ1-2, with D possibly being TRBD1 (6 bases). CDR1 SGDLS and CDR2 YYNGEE come from the germline V gene. This CDR3 has 13 amino acids. The ends were cut back, 3 bases at V and 8 bases at J, with 14 bases in the middle. CDR3: CASSAQRGGGYTF. The CDR3 bases are TGTGCCAGCAGCGCTCAAAGGGGGGGGGGCTACACCTTC.

The V gene is TRBV14, the J gene TRBJ2-7; a possible D gene is TRBD1 (6 bases). V lost 4 bases to trimming and J lost 3 bases, with 19 bases between them. In germline, CDR1 is SGHDN, CDR2 FVKESK. CDR3 size: 16 residues. The CDR3 protein is CASSRTELDRGYEQYF. DNA of the CDR3: TGTGCCAGCAGCCGAACGGAGCTGGACAGAGGCTACGAGCAGTACTTC.

This sequence joins TRBV10-3 and TRBJ2-7; D gene ambiguous. Trimming stripped 1 base from V and 1 base from J, with 2 bases between. There are 12 residues in the CDR3. CDR1 is ENHRY and CDR2 is SYGVKD in the germline V gene. CDR3 sequence (DNA): TGTGCCATCAGTGAGTTATCCTACGAGCAGTACTTC. Amino acids: CAISELSYEQYF.

This clonotype was recorded many times. The rearrangement links TRBV9 to TRBJ1-4; 7 bases line up with TRBD1. The CDR3 has 17 residues. Germline V CDR1 and CDR2: SGDLS, YYNGEE. V trimming: 3 bases; J trimming: 0 bases; junction bases outside the gene matches: 8. The CDR3: CASSASAGQTTNEKLFF. Written as DNA, the CDR3 is TGTGCCAGCAGCGCCTCAGCGGGACAGACAACTAATGAAAAACTGTTTTTT.

Remarks on this clonotype: This could be a read error, since a much larger clone is one nucleotide away. The V gene is TRBV6-1, the J gene TRBJ2-1, with 10 positions matching TRBD2. The CDR3 is 15 residues long. CDR1 MNHNS and CDR2 SASEGT come from the germline V gene. V trimming: 6 bases; J trimming: 2 bases; junction bases outside the gene matches: 4. CDR3 sequence reads: CASRRGTSAYNEQFF. The DNA of the CDR3 is TGTGCCAGCAGGCGCGGGACTAGCGCCTACAATGAGCAGTTCTTC.